This T cell receptor beta chain was sequenced in a study of T-cell reconstitution after alpha-beta-depleted transplantation in children. Whole-study results and caveats: Approximately two months post-transplant, alpha-beta T cells reportedly originated from several hundred expanded graft clones.

Unique molecular identifiers were incorporated when the TCRbeta library was constructed. Via MiXCR, TCRdb re-called the PCR reads, giving one row per CDR3 protein. The sample includes around 600,000 distinct CDR3 sequences, roughly 23% of them seen just once. V was cut by 6 bases and J by 9 bases, with 9 bases left in between. Looked up from germline, CDR1 is MDHEN and CDR2 is SYDVKM. CDR3 length: 12 amino acids. A note on this clonotype: Its antigen is currently unknown.

The chain has TRBV28 and TRBJ1-6; D is uncertain. Sequencing used PBMCs, mostly from graft donor cells, obtained 360 days after TCRalphabeta/CD19-depleted stem cell transplant. This TCR came from a boy under three years old who had a stem cell transplant for acute myeloid leukemia, so the T cells may come from the graft donor. The chain's CDR3 is CASREGASPLHF. CDR3 DNA: TGTGCCAGCAGGGAGGGAGCTTCACCCCTCCACTTT.